This T cell receptor (beta chain) appears in the sequencing data of a study of technical replicates of blood from several donors. Germline V CDR1 and CDR2: MNHEY, SMNVEV (reference sequence). The CDR3 loop spans 14 amino acids. Trimming took 3 bases from V and 7 from J, leaving 13 bases between them. Sequenced by immunoSEQ multiplex PCR; TCRdb stores in-frame clones only, minus some. This repertoire shows roughly 40,000 clones, 96% found once; its top ten account for around 0.35%. The chain has TRBV27 and TRBJ2-1, with D tentatively TRBD1 (5 bases). The origin of this receptor is a human donor in good health. Sequencing input: T cells isolated from PBMCs. The CDR3 bases are TGTGCCAGCAGTTTTTTGGATGGGGCAAATGAGCAGTTCTTC. Its translation is CASSFLDGANEQFF.